A selection of T cell receptor beta chains follows, all from one sample in a study of blood T cell repertoires in COVID-19. Profiling relied on immunoSEQ multiplex PCR, and the TCRdb table lists in-frame clones only, not all of them. This sample has about 220,000 clones, with approximately 83% found just once. The sample consisted of PBMCs or T cells enriched from blood (not recorded which). The receptor source for this set is a woman in her sixties or seventies who had recovered from COVID-19. The conserved cysteine and the conserved F or W are not part of the CDR3 here. Each record gives: CDR3 protein, V gene, J gene.

cdr3_aa: ASSPQGADNSPLH
v_call: TRBV7-3
j_call: TRBJ1-6

cdr3_aa: ATSRTGFTGFTIY
v_call: TRBV15
j_call: TRBJ1-3

cdr3_aa: ASSPSSTSGATYEQY
v_call: TRBV4-3
j_call: TRBJ2-7

cdr3_aa: SVEQGDTDTQY
v_call: TRBV29-1
j_call: TRBJ2-3

cdr3_aa: ASSSGLAGGPGETQY
v_call: TRBV19
j_call: TRBJ2-5

cdr3_aa: ASSVVGDRGSGNQPQH
v_call: TRBV2
j_call: TRBJ1-5

cdr3_aa: ASSKDRARYGYT
v_call: TRBV5-1
j_call: TRBJ1-2

cdr3_aa: ASSIWTSGRAGELF
v_call: TRBV19
j_call: TRBJ2-2

cdr3_aa: ASRPGLAGAEQY
v_call: TRBV7-9
j_call: TRBJ2-7

cdr3_aa: ASSQALAGGQPQH
v_call: TRBV4-3
j_call: TRBJ1-5

cdr3_aa: ASSEYGTRSRGQVEQY
v_call: TRBV25-1
j_call: TRBJ2-7

cdr3_aa: ASSKGLYEQF
v_call: TRBV6-5
j_call: TRBJ2-1

cdr3_aa: ASSSLRAVNQPQH
v_call: TRBV5-6
j_call: TRBJ1-5

cdr3_aa: ASSDRTRNPGYT
v_call: TRBV10-2
j_call: TRBJ1-2

cdr3_aa: ASRGDRGADTQY
v_call: TRBV6-5
j_call: TRBJ2-3

cdr3_aa: ASSQEPGQGWYGYT
v_call: TRBV4-3
j_call: TRBJ1-2

cdr3_aa: ASSLAAPYNEQF
v_call: TRBV25-1
j_call: TRBJ2-1

cdr3_aa: ASSQVSAGVYNEQF
v_call: TRBV4-3
j_call: TRBJ2-1

cdr3_aa: SATAGPYEQY
v_call: TRBV29-1
j_call: TRBJ2-7

cdr3_aa: ATSKTGGKWADTQY
v_call: TRBV15
j_call: TRBJ2-3

cdr3_aa: SAAGDTIY
v_call: TRBV20-1
j_call: TRBJ1-3

cdr3_aa: ASSQRSGQGFREQF
v_call: TRBV7-2
j_call: TRBJ2-1

cdr3_aa: ASSGGWGDTEAF
v_call: TRBV5-1
j_call: TRBJ1-1

cdr3_aa: ASSRQGGSPLH
v_call: TRBV7-8
j_call: TRBJ1-6

cdr3_aa: ASRIQRGNTGELF
v_call: TRBV6-5
j_call: TRBJ2-2

cdr3_aa: ASSGQGRGGELF
v_call: TRBV9
j_call: TRBJ2-2

cdr3_aa: ASSPDGANYGYT
v_call: TRBV5-5
j_call: TRBJ1-2

cdr3_aa: ASSLVASSYNEQF
v_call: TRBV7-3
j_call: TRBJ2-1

cdr3_aa: ASTWANEQF
v_call: TRBV2
j_call: TRBJ2-1

cdr3_aa: ASSLPGQGGYEQY
v_call: TRBV27
j_call: TRBJ2-7